The clone carrying this T cell receptor beta chain appeared a single time. Antigen specificity is unknown. This specimen comes from a study of OX40 agonist ivuxolimab in advanced cancers. The CDR3 is 15 residues long. The germline CDR1 and CDR2 sequences are LGHNA and YNFKEQ. The trim removed 1 base at V and 5 bases at J, leaving 4 bases unmatched. TCRdb's copy holds only in-frame clones and misses some; the assay was immunoSEQ multiplex PCR. The repertoire holds 65,000 to 90,000 clones, with approximately 82% as singletons. Regarding the study as a whole: There was clonal expansion of CD4+ and CD8+ blood T cells by week 6 at 0.1 to 3.0 mg/kg.

This specimen consisted of CD4+ or CD8+ T cells sorted from blood, obtained in a trial of the OX40 agonist ivuxolimab. The V call is TRBV4-2, the J call TRBJ2-5, with TRBD2 matching 10 bases. This sequence originates from an adult with an advanced solid tumor such as melanoma, head and neck, liver or kidney cancer. The CDR3 nucleotides are TGTGCCAGCAGCCAAGTTCTTAGCGGGAGGGAGACCCAGTACTTC. It is translated as CASSQVLSGRETQYF.